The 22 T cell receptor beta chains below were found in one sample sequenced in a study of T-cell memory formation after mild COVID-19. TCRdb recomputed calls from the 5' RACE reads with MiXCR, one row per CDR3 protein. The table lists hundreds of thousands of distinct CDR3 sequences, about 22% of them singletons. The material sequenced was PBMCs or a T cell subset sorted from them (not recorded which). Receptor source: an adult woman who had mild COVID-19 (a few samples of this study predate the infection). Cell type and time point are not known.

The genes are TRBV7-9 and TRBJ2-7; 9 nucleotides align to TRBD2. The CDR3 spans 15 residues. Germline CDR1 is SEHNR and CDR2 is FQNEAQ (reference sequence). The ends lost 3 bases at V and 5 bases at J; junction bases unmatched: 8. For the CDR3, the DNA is TGTGCCAGCAGCTTGTATAGCGGGAGCCTGAACGAGCAGTACTTC. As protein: CASSLYSGSLNEQYF. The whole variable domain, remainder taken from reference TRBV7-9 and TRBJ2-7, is DTGVSQNPRHKITKRGQNVTFRCDPISEHNRLYWYRQTLGQGPEFLTYFQNEAQLEKSRLLSDRFSAERPKGSFSTLEIQRTEQGDSAMYLCASSLYSGSLNEQYFGPGTRLTVT.

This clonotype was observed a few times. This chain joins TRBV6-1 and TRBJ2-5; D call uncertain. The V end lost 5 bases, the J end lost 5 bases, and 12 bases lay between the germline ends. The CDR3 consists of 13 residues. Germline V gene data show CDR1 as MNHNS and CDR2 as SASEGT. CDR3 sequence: CASSYRSRETQYF. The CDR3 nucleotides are TGTGCCAGCAGTTACCGGAGTCGGGAGACCCAGTACTTC.

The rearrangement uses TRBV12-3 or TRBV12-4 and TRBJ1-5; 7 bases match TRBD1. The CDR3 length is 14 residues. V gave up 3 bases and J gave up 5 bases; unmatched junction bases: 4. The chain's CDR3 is CASSFDREDQPQHF. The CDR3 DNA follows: TGTGCCAGCAGTTTTGACAGGGAGGATCAGCCCCAGCATTTT.

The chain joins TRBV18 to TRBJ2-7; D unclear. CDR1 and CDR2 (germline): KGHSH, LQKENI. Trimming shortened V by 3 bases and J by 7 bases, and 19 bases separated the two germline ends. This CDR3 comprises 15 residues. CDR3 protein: CASSPTPPGPQEQYF. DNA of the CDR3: TGTGCCAGCTCACCGACCCCTCCCGGCCCCCAAGAGCAGTACTTC.

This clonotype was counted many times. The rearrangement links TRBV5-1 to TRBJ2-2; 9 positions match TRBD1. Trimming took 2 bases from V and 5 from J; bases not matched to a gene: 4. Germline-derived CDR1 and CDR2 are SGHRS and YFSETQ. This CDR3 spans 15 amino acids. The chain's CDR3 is CASSLRDRATGELFF. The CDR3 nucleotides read TGCGCCAGCAGCTTAAGGGACAGGGCGACCGGGGAGCTGTTTTTT.

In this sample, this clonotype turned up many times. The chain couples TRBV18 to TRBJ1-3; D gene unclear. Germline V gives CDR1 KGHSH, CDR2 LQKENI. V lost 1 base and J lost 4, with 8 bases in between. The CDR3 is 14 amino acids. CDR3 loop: CASSPRADGNTIYF. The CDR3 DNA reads TGTGCCAGCTCACCACGGGCAGACGGAAACACCATATATTTT.

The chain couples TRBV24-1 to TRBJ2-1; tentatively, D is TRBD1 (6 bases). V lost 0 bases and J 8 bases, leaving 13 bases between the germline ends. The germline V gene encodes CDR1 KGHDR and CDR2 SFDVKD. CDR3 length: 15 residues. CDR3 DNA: TGTGCCACCAGTGATTTGGTAGGGACAAGCGATGAGCAGTTCTTC. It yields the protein CATSDLVGTSDEQFF.

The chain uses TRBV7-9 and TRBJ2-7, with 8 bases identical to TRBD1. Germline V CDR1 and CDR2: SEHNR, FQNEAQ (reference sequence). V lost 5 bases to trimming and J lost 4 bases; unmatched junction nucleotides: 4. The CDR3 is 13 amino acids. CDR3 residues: CASSQQGVYEQYF. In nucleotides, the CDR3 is TGTGCCAGCAGCCAACAGGGGGTTTACGAGCAGTACTTC.

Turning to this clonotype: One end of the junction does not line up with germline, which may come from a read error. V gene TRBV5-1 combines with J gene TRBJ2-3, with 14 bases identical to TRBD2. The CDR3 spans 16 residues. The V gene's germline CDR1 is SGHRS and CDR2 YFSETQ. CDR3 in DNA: TGCGCCAGCAACTTGACTAGCGGGGGGGCCGCAGATACGCAGTATTTT. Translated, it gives CASNLTSGGAADTQYF.

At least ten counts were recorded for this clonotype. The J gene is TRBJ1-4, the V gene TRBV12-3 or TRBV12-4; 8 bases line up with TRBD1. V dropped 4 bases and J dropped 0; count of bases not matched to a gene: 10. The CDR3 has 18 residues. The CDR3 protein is CASSSPRTGPTTNEKLFF. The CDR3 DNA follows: TGTGCCAGCAGTTCGCCTCGGACAGGGCCGACAACTAATGAAAAACTGTTTTTT.

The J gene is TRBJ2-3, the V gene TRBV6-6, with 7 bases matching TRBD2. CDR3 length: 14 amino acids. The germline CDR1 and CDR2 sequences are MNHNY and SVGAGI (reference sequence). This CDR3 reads CATQAGGSTDTQYF. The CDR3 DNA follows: TGTGCAACACAGGCCGGGGGGAGCACAGATACGCAGTATTTT.

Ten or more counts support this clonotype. The CDR3 DNA follows: TGTGCCAGCAGACAGGGGATCTCCTACGAGCAGTACTTC. Its translation: CASRQGISYEQYF. This chain connects TRBV6-2 or TRBV6-3 to TRBJ2-7; 7 nucleotides match TRBD1. The CDR3 runs to 13 residues. V shed 6 bases, J shed 0 bases, and the junction held 2 bases outside the gene matches. Germline CDR1 and CDR2: MNHEY and SVGEGT.

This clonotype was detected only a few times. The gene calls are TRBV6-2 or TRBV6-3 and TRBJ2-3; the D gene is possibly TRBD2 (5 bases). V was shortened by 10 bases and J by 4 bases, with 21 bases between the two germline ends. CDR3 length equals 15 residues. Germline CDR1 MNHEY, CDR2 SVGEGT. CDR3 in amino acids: CATLMGSLSPDTQYF. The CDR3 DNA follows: TGTGCCACCCTTATGGGGAGCCTCTCTCCAGATACGCAGTATTTT.

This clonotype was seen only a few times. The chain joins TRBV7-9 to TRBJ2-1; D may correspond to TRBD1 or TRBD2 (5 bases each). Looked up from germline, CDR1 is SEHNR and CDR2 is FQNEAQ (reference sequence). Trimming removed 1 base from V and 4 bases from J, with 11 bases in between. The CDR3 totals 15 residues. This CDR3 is CASSLVTGGYNEQFF. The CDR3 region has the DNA TGTGCCAGCAGCTTAGTAACAGGCGGGTACAATGAGCAGTTCTTC.

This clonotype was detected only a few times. The CDR3 DNA sequence: TGTGCCAGCAGCTTAATCGATACCGGGACTAGCGGAGGAGCGAACACCGGGGAGCTGTTTTTT. Residues: CASSLIDTGTSGGANTGELFF. The chain recombines TRBV7-9 with TRBJ2-2; 11 bases are shared with TRBD2. This CDR3 contains 21 residues. Germline CDR1 SEHNR, CDR2 FQNEAQ (reference sequence). V was clipped by 2 bases and J by 0 bases; unmatched bases: 14.

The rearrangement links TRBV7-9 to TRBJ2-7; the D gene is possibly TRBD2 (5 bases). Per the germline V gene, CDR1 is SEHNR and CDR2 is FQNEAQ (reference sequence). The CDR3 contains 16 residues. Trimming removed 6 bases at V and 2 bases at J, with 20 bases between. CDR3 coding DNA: TGTGCCAGCAGTCCCGCCCCGATGGGAGATCCCTACGAGCAGTACTTC. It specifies CASSPAPMGDPYEQYF. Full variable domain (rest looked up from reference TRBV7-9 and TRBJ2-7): DTGVSQNPRHKITKRGQNVTFRCDPISEHNRLYWYRQTLGQGPEFLTYFQNEAQLEKSRLLSDRFSAERPKGSFSTLEIQRTEQGDSAMYLCASSPAPMGDPYEQYFGPGTRLTVT.

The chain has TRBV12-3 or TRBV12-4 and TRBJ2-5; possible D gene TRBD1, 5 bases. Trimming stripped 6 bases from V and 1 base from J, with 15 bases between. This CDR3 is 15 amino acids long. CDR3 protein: CASSISDRIQETQYF. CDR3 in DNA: TGTGCCAGCAGCATTTCCGACAGAATCCAAGAGACCCAGTACTTC.

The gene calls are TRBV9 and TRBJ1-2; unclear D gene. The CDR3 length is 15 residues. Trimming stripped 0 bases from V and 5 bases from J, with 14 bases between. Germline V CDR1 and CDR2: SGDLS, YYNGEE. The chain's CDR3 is CASSVDRWGGYGYTF. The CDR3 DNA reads TGTGCCAGCAGCGTAGATCGGTGGGGTGGATATGGCTACACCTTC.

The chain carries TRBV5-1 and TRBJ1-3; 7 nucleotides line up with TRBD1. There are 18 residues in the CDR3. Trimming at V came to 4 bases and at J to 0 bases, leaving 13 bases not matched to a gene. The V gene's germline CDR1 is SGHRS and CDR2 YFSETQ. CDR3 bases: TGCGCCAGCAGCCATACAGGGGTCGCGGGTCCCTCTGGAAACACCATATATTTT. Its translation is CASSHTGVAGPSGNTIYF.

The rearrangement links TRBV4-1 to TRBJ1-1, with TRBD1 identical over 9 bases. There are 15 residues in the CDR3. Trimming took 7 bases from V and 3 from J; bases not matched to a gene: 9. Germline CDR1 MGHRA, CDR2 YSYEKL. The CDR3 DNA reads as TGCGCCAGCACCGCCAACAGGGGGCTCGACACTGAAGCTTTCTTT. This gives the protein CASTANRGLDTEAFF.

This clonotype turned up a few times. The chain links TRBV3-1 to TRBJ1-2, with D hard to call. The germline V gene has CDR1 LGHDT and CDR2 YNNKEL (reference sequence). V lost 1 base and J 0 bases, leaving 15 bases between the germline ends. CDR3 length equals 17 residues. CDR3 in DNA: TGTGCCAGCAGCCAAGGTTGGAAGACATGGTCTAACTATGGCTACACCTTC. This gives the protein CASSQGWKTWSNYGYTF.

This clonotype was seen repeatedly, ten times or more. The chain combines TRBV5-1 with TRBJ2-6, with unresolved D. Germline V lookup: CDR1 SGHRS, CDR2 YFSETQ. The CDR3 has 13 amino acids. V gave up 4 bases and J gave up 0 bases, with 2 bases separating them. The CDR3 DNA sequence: TGCGCCAGCAGCGTCTCTGGGGCCAACGTCCTGACTTTC. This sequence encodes CASSVSGANVLTF.